This section outlines one T cell receptor (beta chain) sequence together with its context. Its antigen is not known. These data originate in a study of shared clonotypes between healthy human individuals. This CDR3 spans 18 amino acids. The trim removed 6 bases at V and 2 bases at J, leaving 18 bases unmatched. Germline V lookup: CDR1 MDHEN, CDR2 SYDVKM. The table came from immunoSEQ multiplex PCR; TCRdb's copy has only in-frame clones and leaves some out. This sample yields approximately 320,000 clones, of which approximately 79% are seen a single time; 10% belongs to the top ten. Notes on the study in general: The sharing of around 5% of naive CD4 clonotypes was seen across a handful of donors.

The V and J genes are TRBV28 and TRBJ2-7; 8 bases agree with TRBD2. This TCR was sampled from a young man in good health. Sequenced input: memory CD4+ T cells sorted from blood. Subset described: CD45RA-negative fraction. The CDR3 reads CASSTLKFAGGPPYEQYF. The CDR3 nucleotides read TGTGCCAGCAGCACGCTTAAATTTGCGGGGGGTCCTCCCTACGAGCAGTACTTC. Supplemented by reference TRBV28 and TRBJ2-7, the full variable domain reads DVKVTQSSRYLVKRTGEKVFLECVQDMDHENMFWYRQDPGLGLRLIYFSYDVKMKEKGDIPEGYSVSREKKERFSLILESASTNQTSMYLCASSTLKFAGGPPYEQYFGPGTRLTVT.